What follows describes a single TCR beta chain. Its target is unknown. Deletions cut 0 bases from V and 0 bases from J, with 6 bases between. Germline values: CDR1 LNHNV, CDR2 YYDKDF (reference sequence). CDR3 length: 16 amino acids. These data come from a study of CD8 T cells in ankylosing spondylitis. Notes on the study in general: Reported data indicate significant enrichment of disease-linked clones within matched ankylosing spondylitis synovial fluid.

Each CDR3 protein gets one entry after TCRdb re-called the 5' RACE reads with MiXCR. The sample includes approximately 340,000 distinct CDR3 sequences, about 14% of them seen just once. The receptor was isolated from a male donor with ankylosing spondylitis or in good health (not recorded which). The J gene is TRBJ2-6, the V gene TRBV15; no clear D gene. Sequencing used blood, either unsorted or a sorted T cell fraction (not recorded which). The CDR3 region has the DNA TGTGCCACCAGCAGAGATGGCCCCTCTGGGGCCAACGTCCTGACTTTC. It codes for CATSRDGPSGANVLTF.